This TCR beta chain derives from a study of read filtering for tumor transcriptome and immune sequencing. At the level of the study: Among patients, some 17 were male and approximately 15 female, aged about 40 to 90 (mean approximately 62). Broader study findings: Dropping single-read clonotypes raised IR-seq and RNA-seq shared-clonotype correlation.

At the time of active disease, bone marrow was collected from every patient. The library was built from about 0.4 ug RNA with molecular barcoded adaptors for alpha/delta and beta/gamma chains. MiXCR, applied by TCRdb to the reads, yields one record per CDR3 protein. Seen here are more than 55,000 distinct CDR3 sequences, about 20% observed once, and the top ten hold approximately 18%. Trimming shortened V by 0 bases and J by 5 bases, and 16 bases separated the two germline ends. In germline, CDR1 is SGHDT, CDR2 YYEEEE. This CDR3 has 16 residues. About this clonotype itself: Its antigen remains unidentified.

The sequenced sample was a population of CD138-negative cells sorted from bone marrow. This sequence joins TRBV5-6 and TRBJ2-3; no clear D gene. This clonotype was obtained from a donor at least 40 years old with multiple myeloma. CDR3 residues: CASSLELLHPGDTQYF. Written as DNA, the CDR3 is TGTGCCAGCAGCTTGGAGCTTCTCCACCCCGGAGATACGCAGTATTTT. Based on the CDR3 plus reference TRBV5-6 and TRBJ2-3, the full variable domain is DAGVTQSPTHLIKTRGQQVTLRCSPKSGHDTVSWYQQALGQGPQFIFQYYEEEERQRGNFPDRFSGHQFPNYSSELNVNALLLGDSALYLCASSLELLHPGDTQYFGPGTRLTVL.